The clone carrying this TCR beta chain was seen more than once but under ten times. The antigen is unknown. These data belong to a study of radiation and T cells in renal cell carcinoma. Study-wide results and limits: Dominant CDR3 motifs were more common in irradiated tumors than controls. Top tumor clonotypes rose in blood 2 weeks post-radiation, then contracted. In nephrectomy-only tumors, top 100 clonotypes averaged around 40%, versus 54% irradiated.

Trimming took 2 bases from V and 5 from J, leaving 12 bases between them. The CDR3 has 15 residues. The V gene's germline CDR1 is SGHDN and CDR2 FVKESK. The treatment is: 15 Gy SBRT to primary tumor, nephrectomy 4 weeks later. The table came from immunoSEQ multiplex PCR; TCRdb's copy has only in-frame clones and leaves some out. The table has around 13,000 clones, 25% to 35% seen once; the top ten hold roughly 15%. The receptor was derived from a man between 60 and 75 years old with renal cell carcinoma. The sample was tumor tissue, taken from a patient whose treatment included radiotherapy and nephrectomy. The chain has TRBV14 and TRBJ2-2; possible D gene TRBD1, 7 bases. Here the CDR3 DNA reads TGTGCCAGCAGCCAACAGGGGGGCAGGACCGGGGAGCTGTTTTTT. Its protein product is CASSQQGGRTGELFF.